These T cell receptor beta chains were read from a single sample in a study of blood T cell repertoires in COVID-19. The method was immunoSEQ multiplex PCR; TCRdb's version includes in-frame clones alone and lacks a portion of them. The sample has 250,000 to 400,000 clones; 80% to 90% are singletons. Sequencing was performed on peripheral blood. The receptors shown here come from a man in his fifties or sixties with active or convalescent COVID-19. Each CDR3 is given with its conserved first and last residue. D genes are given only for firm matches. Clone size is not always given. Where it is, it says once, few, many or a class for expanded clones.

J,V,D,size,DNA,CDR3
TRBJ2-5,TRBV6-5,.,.,TGTGCCAGCAGTTACTCCGCGGGGTACCAAGAGACCCAGTACTTC,CASSYSAGYQETQYF
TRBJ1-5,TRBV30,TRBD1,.,TGTGCCTGGAGTAAACAGGGGAATCAGCCCCAGCATTTT,CAWSKQGNQPQHF
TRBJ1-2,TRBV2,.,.,TGTGCCAGCAGTGTCAGCCTCCCAGATAACGGGACCTTC,CASSVSLPDNGTF
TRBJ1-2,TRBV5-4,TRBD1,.,TGTGCCAGCAGCCCAGGGACAGGGGGCGGCTACACCTTC,CASSPGTGGGYTF
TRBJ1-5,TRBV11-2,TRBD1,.,TGTGCCAGCAGCTTATCGGGACAGGGGAATCAGCCCCAGCATTTT,CASSLSGQGNQPQHF
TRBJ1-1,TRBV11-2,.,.,TGTGCCAGCAGCTACGGGCAGGGGGAAGCTTTCTTT,CASSYGQGEAFF
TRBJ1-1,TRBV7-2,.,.,TGTGCCAGCAGCCTTCGACAGCAGGGCTACACTGAAGCTTTCTTT,CASSLRQQGYTEAFF
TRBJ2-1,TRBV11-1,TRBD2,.,TGTGCCAGCAGCCTGGAGCGGGGGTATTACAATGAGCAGTTCTTC,CASSLERGYYNEQFF
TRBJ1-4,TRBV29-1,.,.,TGCAGCGTTCAGGCCAGTGGTAATGAAAAACTGTTTTTT,CSVQASGNEKLFF
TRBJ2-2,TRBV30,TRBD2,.,TGTGCCTGGAGTGGAGCGGGGATTAACACCGGGGAGCTGTTTTTT,CAWSGAGINTGELFF
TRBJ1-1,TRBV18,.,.,TGTGCCAGCTCACCACCTTACAGGGCCTCTGTGGACACTGAAGCTTTCTTT,CASSPPYRASVDTEAFF
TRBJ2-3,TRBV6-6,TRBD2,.,TGTGCCAGCAGTGGACTAGCGGGAAGCACAGATACGCAGTATTTT,CASSGLAGSTDTQYF
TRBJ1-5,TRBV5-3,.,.,TGTGCCAGAAGCCTCGGGACACCCTACGATACGAAAAATCAGCCCCAGCATTTT,CARSLGTPYDTKNQPQHF
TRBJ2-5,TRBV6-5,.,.,TGTGCCAGCAGTTCTTTGTTGGGCAGGGAGACCCAGTACTTC,CASSSLLGRETQYF
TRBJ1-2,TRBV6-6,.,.,TGTGCCAGCACCTCGGGCTATGGCTACACCTTC,CASTSGYGYTF
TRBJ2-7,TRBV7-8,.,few,TGTGCCAGCAGCTTCAACCTGAGGGACGAGCAGTACTTC,CASSFNLRDEQYF
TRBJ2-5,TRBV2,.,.,TGTGCCAGCAGTGAAATCACAGCCCAAGAGACCCAGTACTTC,CASSEITAQETQYF
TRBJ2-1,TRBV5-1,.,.,TGCGCCAGCAGCTTGGATCCCCAGGGGTCGGAGCAGTTCTTC,CASSLDPQGSEQFF